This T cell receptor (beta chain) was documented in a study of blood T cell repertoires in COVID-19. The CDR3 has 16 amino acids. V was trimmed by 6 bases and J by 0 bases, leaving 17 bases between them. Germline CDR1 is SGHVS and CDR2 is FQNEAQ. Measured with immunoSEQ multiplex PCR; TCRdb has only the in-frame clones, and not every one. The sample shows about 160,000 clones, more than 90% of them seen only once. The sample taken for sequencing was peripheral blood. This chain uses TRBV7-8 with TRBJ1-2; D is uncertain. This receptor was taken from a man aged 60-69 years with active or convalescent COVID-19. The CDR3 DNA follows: TGTGCCAGCAGTCTTAGAGCGGCCGACGCTAACTATGGCTACACCTTC. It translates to CASSLRAADANYGYTF. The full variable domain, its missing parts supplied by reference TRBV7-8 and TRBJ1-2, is GAGVSQSPRYKVAKRGQDVALRCDPISGHVSLFWYQQALGQGPEFLTYFQNEAQLDKSGLPSDRFFAERPEGSVSTLKIQRTQQEDSAVYLCASSLRAADANYGYTFGSGTRLTVV.